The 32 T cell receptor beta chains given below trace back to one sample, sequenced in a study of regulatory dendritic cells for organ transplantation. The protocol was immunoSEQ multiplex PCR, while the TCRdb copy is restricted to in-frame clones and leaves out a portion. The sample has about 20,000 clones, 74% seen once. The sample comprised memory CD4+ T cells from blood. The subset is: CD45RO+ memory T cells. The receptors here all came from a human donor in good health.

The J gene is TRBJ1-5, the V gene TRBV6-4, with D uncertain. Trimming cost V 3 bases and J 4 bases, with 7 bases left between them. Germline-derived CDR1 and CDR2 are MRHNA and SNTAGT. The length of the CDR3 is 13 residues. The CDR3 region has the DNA TGTGCCAGCAGTGAGCAGGCGAATCAGCCCCAGCATTTT. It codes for CASSEQANQPQHF.

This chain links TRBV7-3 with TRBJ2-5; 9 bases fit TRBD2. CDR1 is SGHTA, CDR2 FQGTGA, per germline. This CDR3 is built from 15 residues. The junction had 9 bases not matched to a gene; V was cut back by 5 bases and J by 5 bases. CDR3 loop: CASSLEGGGAETQYF. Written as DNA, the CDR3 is TGTGCCAGCAGCCTGGAGGGCGGGGGGGCCGAGACCCAGTACTTC.

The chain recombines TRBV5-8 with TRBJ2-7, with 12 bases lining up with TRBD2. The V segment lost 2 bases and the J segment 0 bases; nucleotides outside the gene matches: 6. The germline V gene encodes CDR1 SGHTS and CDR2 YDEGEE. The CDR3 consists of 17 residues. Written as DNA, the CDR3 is TGTGCCAGCAGCTTTGGGGGGACTAGCGGGTTCTCCTACGAGCAGTACTTC. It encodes CASSFGGTSGFSYEQYF.

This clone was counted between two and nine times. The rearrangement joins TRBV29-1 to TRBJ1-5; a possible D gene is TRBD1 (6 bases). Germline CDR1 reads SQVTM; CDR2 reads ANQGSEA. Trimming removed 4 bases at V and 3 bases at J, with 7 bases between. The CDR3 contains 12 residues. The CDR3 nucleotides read TGCAGCGTTGGACAGGTCAATCAGCCCCAGCATTTT. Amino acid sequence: CSVGQVNQPQHF.

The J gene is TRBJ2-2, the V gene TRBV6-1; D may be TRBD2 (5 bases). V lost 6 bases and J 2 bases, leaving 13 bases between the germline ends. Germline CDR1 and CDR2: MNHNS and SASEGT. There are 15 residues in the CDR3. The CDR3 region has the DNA TGTGCCAGCAGGGACTTTTCCTTTAACACCGGGGAGCTGTTTTTT. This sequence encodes CASRDFSFNTGELFF.

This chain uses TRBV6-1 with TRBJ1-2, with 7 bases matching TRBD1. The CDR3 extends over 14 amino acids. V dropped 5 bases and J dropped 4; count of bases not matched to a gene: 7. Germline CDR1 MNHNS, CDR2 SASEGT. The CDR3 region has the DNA TGTGCCAGCAGTTCACAACAGGGGACCTATGGCTACACCTTC. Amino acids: CASSSQQGTYGYTF.

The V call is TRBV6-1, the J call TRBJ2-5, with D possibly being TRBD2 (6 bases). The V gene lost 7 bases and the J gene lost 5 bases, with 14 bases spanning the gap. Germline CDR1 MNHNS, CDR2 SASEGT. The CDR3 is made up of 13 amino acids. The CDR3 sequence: CASTTTRSETQYF. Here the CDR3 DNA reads TGTGCCAGCACGACGACTAGAAGCGAGACCCAGTACTTC.

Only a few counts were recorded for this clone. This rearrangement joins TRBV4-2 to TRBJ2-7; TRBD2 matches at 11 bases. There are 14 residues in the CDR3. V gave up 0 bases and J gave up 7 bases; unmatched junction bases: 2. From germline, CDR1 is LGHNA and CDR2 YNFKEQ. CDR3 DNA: TGTGCCAGCAGCCAAGATAGGACTAGCGGGGAGCAGTACTTC. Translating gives CASSQDRTSGEQYF.

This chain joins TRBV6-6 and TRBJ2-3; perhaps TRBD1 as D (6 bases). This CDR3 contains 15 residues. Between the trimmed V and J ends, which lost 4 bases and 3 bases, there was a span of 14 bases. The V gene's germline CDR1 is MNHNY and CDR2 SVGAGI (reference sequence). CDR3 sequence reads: CASSSRNRATDTQYF. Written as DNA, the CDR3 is TGTGCCAGCAGTTCACGGAACAGGGCAACAGATACGCAGTATTTT.

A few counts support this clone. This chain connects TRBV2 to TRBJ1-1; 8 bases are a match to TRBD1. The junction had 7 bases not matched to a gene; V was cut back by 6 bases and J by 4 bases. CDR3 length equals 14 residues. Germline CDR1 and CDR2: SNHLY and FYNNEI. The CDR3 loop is CASRVGQDGTEAFF. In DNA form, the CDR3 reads TGTGCCAGCAGGGTGGGACAGGACGGCACTGAAGCTTTCTTT.

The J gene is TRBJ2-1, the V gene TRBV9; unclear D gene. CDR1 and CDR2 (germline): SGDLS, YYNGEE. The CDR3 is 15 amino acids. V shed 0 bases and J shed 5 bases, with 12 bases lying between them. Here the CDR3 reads CASSVAQQVHNEQFF. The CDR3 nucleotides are TGTGCCAGCAGCGTAGCTCAGCAGGTCCACAATGAGCAGTTCTTC.

The CDR3 DNA reads as TGTGCCAGCAGGGGGAATAGGGAGGCTTCCCAAAGTCAGCCCCAGCATTTT. Encoded protein: CASRGNREASQSQPQHF. The gene calls are TRBV7-9 and TRBJ1-5, with no clear D. Deletions cut 6 bases from V and 6 bases from J, with 24 bases between. The V gene's germline CDR1 is SEHNR and CDR2 FQNEAQ (reference sequence). The CDR3 spans 17 residues.

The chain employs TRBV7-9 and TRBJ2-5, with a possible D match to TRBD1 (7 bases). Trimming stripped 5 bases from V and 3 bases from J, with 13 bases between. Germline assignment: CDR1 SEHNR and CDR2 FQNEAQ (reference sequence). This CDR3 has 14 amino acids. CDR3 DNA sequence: TGTGCCAGCAGCCCAGCCAGGGGGGAAGAGACCCAGTACTTC. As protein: CASSPARGEETQYF.

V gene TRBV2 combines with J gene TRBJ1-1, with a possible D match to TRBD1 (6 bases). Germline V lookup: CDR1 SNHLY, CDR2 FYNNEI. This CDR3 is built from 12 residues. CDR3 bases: TGTGCACTACAGGGTCTTACCACTGAAGCTTTCTTT. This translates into CALQGLTTEAFF.

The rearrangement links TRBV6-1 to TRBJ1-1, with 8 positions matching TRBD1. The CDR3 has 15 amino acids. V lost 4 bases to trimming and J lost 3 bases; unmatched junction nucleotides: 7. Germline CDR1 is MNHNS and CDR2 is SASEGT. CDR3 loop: CASSAPRTGHTEAFF. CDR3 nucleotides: TGTGCCAGCAGTGCTCCTCGGACAGGGCACACTGAAGCTTTCTTT.

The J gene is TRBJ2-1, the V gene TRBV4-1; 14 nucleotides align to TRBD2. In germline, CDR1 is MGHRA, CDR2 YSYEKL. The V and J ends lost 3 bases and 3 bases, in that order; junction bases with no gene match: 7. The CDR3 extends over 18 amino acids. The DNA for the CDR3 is TGCGCCAGCAGCCATCCTAGACTAGCGGGGGGGAACTACAATGAGCAGTTCTTC. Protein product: CASSHPRLAGGNYNEQFF.

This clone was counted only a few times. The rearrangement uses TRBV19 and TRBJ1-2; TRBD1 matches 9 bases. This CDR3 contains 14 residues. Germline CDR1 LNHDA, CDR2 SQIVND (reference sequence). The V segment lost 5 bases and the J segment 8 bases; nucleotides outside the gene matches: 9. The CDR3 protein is CASSFWDRADGYTF. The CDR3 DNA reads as TGTGCCAGTAGTTTCTGGGACAGGGCTGACGGCTACACCTTC.

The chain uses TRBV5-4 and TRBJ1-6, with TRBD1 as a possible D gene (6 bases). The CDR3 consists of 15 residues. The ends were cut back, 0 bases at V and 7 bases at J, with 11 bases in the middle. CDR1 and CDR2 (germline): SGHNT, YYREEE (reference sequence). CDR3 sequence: CASSLAGHSNSPLHF. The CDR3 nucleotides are TGTGCCAGCAGCTTGGCGGGACATTCCAATTCACCCCTCCACTTT.

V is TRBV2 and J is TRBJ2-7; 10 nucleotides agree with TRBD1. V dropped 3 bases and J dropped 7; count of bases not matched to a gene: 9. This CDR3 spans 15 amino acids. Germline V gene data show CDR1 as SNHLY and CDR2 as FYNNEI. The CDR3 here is CASSELGTGAPEQYF. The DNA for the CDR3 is TGTGCCAGCAGTGAGTTGGGGACAGGGGCACCGGAGCAGTACTTC.

In nucleotides, the CDR3 is TGCGCCAGCAGCCCTGGGGGGAGCGGGGCCGTAGGCATTCAGTACTTC. It translates to CASSPGGSGAVGIQYF. The gene calls are TRBV5-1 and TRBJ2-4, with 7 bases matching TRBD2. CDR1 and CDR2 (germline): SGHRS, YFSETQ. The CDR3 contains 16 residues. Losses at the gene ends were 4 bases for V and 9 bases for J; bases not matched to a gene: 16.

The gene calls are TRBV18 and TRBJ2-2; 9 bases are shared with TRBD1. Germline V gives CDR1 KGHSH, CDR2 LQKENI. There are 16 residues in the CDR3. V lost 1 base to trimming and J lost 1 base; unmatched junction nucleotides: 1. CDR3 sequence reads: CASSPRDRVNTGELFF. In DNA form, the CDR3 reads TGTGCCAGCTCACCACGGGACAGGGTGAACACCGGGGAGCTGTTTTTT.

The CDR3 loop is CASRLSGGTSTDTQYF. CDR3 in DNA: TGCGCCAGCCGCCTTTCGGGGGGGACTAGCACAGATACGCAGTATTTT. The chain is built from TRBV5-1 and TRBJ2-3; 8 bases match TRBD2. Trimming removed 7 bases from V and 0 bases from J; junction bases left unmatched: 10. The CDR3 spans 16 residues. Germline CDR1 and CDR2: SGHRS and YFSETQ.

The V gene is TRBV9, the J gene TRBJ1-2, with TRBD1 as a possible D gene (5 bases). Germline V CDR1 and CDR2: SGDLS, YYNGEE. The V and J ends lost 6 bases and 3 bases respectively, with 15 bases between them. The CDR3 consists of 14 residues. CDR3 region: CASKKEGPYYGYTF. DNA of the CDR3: TGTGCCAGCAAAAAGGAGGGACCATACTATGGCTACACCTTC.

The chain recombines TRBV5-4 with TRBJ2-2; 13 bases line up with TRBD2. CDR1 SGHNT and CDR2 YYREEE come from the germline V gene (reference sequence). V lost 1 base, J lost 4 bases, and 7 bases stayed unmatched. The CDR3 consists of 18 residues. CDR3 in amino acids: CASSLTSGGAKGTGELFF. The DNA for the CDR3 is TGTGCCAGCAGCTTGACTAGCGGGGGGGCCAAGGGCACCGGGGAGCTGTTTTTT.

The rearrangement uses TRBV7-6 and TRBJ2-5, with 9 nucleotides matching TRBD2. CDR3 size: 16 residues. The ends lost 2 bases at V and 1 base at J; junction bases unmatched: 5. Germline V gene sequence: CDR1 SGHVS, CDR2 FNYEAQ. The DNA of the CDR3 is TGTGCCAGCAGCTTAACTTGGCGGGGGGGCCAAGAGACCCAGTACTTC. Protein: CASSLTWRGGQETQYF.

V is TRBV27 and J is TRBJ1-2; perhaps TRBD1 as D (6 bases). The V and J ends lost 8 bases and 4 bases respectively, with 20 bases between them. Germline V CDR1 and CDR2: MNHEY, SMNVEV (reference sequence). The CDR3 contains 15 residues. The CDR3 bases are TGTGCCAGCCGTCCAGGGGCACTCGCATCCTATGGCTACACCTTC. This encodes CASRPGALASYGYTF.

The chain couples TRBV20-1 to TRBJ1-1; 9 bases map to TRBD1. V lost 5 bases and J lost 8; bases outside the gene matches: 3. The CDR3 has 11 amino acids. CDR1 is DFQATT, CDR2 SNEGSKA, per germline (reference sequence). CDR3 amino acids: CSALQGAEAFF. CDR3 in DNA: TGCAGTGCTTTACAGGGGGCCGAAGCTTTCTTT.

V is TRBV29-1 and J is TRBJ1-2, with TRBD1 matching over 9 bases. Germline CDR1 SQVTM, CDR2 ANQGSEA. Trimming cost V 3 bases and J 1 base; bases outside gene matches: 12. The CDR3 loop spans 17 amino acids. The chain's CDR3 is CSVDKAIGTGSNYGYTF. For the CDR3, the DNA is TGCAGCGTTGATAAAGCAATAGGGACAGGGAGTAACTATGGCTACACCTTC.

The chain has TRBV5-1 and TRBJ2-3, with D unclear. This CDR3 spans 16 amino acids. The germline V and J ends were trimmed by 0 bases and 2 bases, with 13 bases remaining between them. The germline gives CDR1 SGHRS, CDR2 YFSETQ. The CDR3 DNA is TGCGCCAGCAGCTTGGTTGGCCGACTCTCCACAGATACGCAGTATTTT. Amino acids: CASSLVGRLSTDTQYF.

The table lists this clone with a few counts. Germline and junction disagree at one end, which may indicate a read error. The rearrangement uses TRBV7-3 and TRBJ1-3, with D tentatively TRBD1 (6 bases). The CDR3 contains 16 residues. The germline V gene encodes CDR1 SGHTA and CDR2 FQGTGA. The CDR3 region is CASSITFRGPGNTIYF. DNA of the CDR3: TGTGCCAGCAGCATAACCTTCAGGGGCCCTGGAAACACCATATATTTT.

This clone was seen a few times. CDR3 sequence: CASRINGGADETQYF. CDR3 in DNA: TGCGCCAGCCGCATAAACGGCGGGGCGGACGAGACCCAGTACTTC. The rearrangement joins TRBV5-1 to TRBJ2-5, with D maybe TRBD2 (6 bases). Trimming shortened V by 7 bases and J by 5 bases, and 21 bases separated the two germline ends. The CDR3 loop spans 15 amino acids. Germline V gene lookup returns CDR1 SGHRS and CDR2 YFSETQ.

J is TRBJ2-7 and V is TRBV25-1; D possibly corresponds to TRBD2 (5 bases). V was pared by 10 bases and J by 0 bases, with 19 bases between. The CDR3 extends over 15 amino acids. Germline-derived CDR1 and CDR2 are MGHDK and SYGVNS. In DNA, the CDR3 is TGTGCCAACCCCCCCCCGGGGATTTCCTCCTACGAGCAGTACTTC. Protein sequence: CANPPPGISSYEQYF.